One sample yielded the 28 T cell receptor beta chains listed below, sequenced in a study of Ad26.COV2.S vaccination and SARS-CoV-2 variants. Treatment specified: around 19 received Ad26.COV2.S at low or high dose, single or two shots; a few received placebo; per-sample allocation not given. At day 63 after the first vaccine or placebo injection, samples were drawn. Generated by immunoSEQ multiplex PCR, the TCRdb table keeps only in-frame clones and is missing some. The repertoire includes 350,000 to 450,000 clones, 92% of them detected once, and roughly 1.7% sits in the top ten. Sequenced here: peripheral blood, sampled in a trial of Ad26.COV2.S vaccine versus placebo. These receptors all stem from a person between 18 and 65 years old who received the Ad26.COV2.S COVID-19 vaccine or a placebo.

CDR3 DNA: TGTGCCTGGAGTGTCCGCACAAGGTCGGGAGGCTACACCTTC. As protein: CAWSVRTRSGGYTF. The chain is built from TRBV30 and TRBJ1-2; no firm D call. Trimming took off 0 bases at V and 8 bases at J, with 16 bases between the two ends. This CDR3 comprises 14 residues. Germline V gene lookup returns CDR1 GTSNPN and CDR2 SVGIG (reference sequence).

This clone was seen more than once but under ten times. The gene calls are TRBV11-2 and TRBJ2-7; D is undetermined. The ends were cut back, 0 bases at V and 4 bases at J, with 7 bases in the middle. Germline CDR1 and CDR2: SGHAT and FQNNGV. This CDR3 has 13 residues. The CDR3, as DNA: TGTGCCAGCAGCTTAGATCGGGTTTACGAGCAGTACTTC. Translation gives CASSLDRVYEQYF.

The V and J genes are TRBV6-5 and TRBJ2-3; D not resolved. This CDR3 has 13 residues. The V gene lost 8 bases and the J gene lost 5 bases, with 14 bases spanning the gap. Germline V gene lookup returns CDR1 MNHEY and CDR2 SVGAGI. The CDR3 DNA reads as TGTGCCAGCGTTGAGGCAGGACGAGATACGCAGTATTTT. This codes for CASVEAGRDTQYF.

The chain carries TRBV27 and TRBJ2-3; no clear D. V shed 10 bases and J shed 3 bases, with 20 bases lying between them. Germline V gives CDR1 MNHEY, CDR2 SMNVEV (reference sequence). This CDR3 contains 15 residues. CDR3 bases: TGTGCCACCACGACGGAGCTAAGGGTTACAGATACGCAGTATTTT. Translating it yields CATTTELRVTDTQYF.

The chain has TRBV29-1 and TRBJ1-1; D may be TRBD1 (5 bases). The length of the CDR3 is 12 residues. Germline CDR1 SQVTM, CDR2 ANQGSEA. The CDR3 DNA reads TGCAGGGCGGGGCAGCCCAACACTGAAGCTTTCTTT. Protein sequence: CRAGQPNTEAFF.

J is TRBJ1-6 and V is TRBV6-5; TRBD1 matches 7 bases. J lost 7 bases, V lost 7 bases, and 10 bases had no gene match. The CDR3 length is 15 residues. Germline CDR1 and CDR2: MNHEY and SVGAGI. CDR3 region: CASTFWARGNSPLHF. Here the CDR3 DNA reads TGTGCCAGCACCTTTTGGGCCAGGGGGAATTCACCCCTCCACTTT.

The V gene is TRBV9, the J gene TRBJ1-1; D remains ambiguous. V shed 0 bases and J shed 14 bases, with 17 bases lying between them. The CDR3 totals 13 residues. Germline assignment: CDR1 SGDLS and CDR2 YYNGEE. The CDR3 is CASSVVTAVIPFF. CDR3 nucleotide sequence: TGTGCCAGCAGCGTAGTAACAGCGGTGATCCCCTTCTTT.

This chain uses TRBV4-1 with TRBJ1-5; D uncertain. This CDR3 has 15 residues. In germline, CDR1 is MGHRA, CDR2 YSYEKL. The germline V and J ends were trimmed by 1 base and 0 bases, with 7 bases remaining between them. The CDR3 sequence: CASSQGTYSNQPQHF. Here the CDR3 DNA reads TGCGCCAGCAGCCAAGGGACGTATAGCAATCAGCCCCAGCATTTT.

This clone is a singleton in its sample. The J gene is TRBJ2-6, the V gene TRBV7-2; D may be TRBD1 (6 bases). The CDR3 spans 16 residues. Germline CDR1 and CDR2: SGHTA and FQGNSA. V was cut by 5 bases and J by 2 bases, with 13 bases left in between. The CDR3 coding sequence is TGTGCCAGCAGCCCTGAAGGGGGTCCTGGGGCCAACGTCCTGACTTTC. The encoded protein is CASSPEGGPGANVLTF.

The genes are TRBV6-2 or TRBV6-3 and TRBJ1-6; 8 bases map to TRBD1. The V gene end was trimmed by 6 bases and the J gene end by 7 bases; junction bases not matched to a gene: 5. The CDR3 is 14 residues long. Germline V CDR1 and CDR2: MNHEY, SVGEGT. CDR3 sequence: CASSWDRLNSPLHF. The CDR3 DNA is TGTGCCAGCAGCTGGGACAGGTTGAATTCACCCCTCCACTTT.

This sequence joins TRBV10-1 and TRBJ2-5; 7 nucleotides align to TRBD2. The V and J ends lost 3 bases and 5 bases, in that order; junction bases with no gene match: 6. The CDR3 runs 14 residues. Germline-derived CDR1 and CDR2 are WNHNN and SYGVQD (reference sequence). This chain's CDR3 is CASSDGGGSETQYF. The CDR3 DNA follows: TGCGCCAGCAGTGATGGGGGGGGATCGGAGACCCAGTACTTC.

This clone showed up just a few times. The V call is TRBV30, the J call TRBJ2-2; D may correspond to TRBD1 or TRBD2 (6 bases each). Germline lookup yields CDR1 GTSNPN and CDR2 SVGIG (reference sequence). With 3 bases removed from V and 5 bases from J, the gap between germline ends came to 13 bases. The CDR3 sequence is 14 residues long. The CDR3 loop reads CAWRGGPVTGELFF. In nucleotides, the CDR3 is TGTGCCTGGAGGGGGGGCCCGGTTACCGGGGAGCTGTTTTTT.

This clone is a singleton in its sample. The chain uses TRBV6-1 and TRBJ2-7, with D unclear. Trimming pared 0 bases from V and 2 bases from J, leaving 5 bases between. The CDR3 totals 13 residues. CDR1 and CDR2 from the germline V gene are MNHNS and SASEGT. CDR3 sequence reads: CASSEALPYEQYF. The CDR3 DNA is TGTGCCAGCAGTGAAGCGCTTCCCTACGAGCAGTACTTC.

The rearrangement links TRBV28 to TRBJ1-5; D is undetermined. The CDR3 consists of 16 residues. Germline V gives CDR1 MDHEN, CDR2 SYDVKM. The V and J ends lost 5 bases and 0 bases respectively, with 14 bases between them. CDR3 bases: TGTGCCAGCAGTGCCAGGACTCTCCTTAGCAATCAGCCCCAGCATTTT. Translating it yields CASSARTLLSNQPQHF.

CDR3 amino acids: CASSFAGEQYF. The CDR3 bases are TGCGCCAGCAGCTTTGCGGGAGAGCAGTACTTC. The rearrangement joins TRBV5-1 to TRBJ2-7; the D gene is possibly TRBD2 (6 bases). Trimming stripped 2 bases from V and 7 bases from J, with 7 bases between. CDR3 length: 11 amino acids. CDR1 is SGHRS and CDR2 is YFSETQ in the germline V gene.

This clone was seen once. The chain uses TRBV5-6 and TRBJ1-2; 7 positions match TRBD1. The CDR3 runs to 13 residues. CDR1 SGHDT and CDR2 YYEEEE come from the germline V gene. The ends lost 4 bases at V and 3 bases at J; junction bases unmatched: 3. This CDR3 is CASSRTGDYGYTF. The CDR3 nucleotides read TGTGCCAGCAGCCGGACAGGAGACTATGGCTACACCTTC. The complete variable domain, with remaining parts taken from reference TRBV5-6 and TRBJ1-2, reads DAGVTQSPTHLIKTRGQQVTLRCSPKSGHDTVSWYQQALGQGPQFIFQYYEEEERQRGNFPDRFSGHQFPNYSSELNVNALLLGDSALYLCASSRTGDYGYTFGSGTRLTVV.

The chain links TRBV4-3 to TRBJ1-4; 8 bases are a match to TRBD1. Per germline, CDR1 LGHNA and CDR2 YSLEER. This CDR3 is built from 15 residues. V shed 4 bases, J shed 8 bases, and the junction held 9 bases outside the gene matches. The CDR3 nucleotides are TGCGCCAGCAGCCGGGTAGGGACAGGCGGCGAAAAACTGTTTTTT. Its translation is CASSRVGTGGEKLFF.

The chain couples TRBV5-6 to TRBJ2-7; TRBD1 matches 11 bases. This CDR3 is 18 amino acids long. In germline, CDR1 is SGHDT, CDR2 YYEEEE. V lost 1 base to trimming and J lost 0 bases; unmatched junction nucleotides: 9. The CDR3 loop reads CASSLFRDRGTYSYEQYF. Written as DNA, the CDR3 is TGTGCCAGCAGCTTGTTTCGGGACAGGGGGACATACTCCTACGAGCAGTACTTC.

The chain carries TRBV7-2 and TRBJ2-4; tentatively, D is TRBD1 (6 bases). This CDR3 region has 16 residues. V was trimmed by 4 bases and J by 3 bases, leaving 16 bases between them. Germline CDR1 SGHTA, CDR2 FQGNSA. The CDR3 DNA reads as TGTGCCAGCAGCTCCGGACAGCCATCTTACAAAAACATTCAGTACTTC. Protein: CASSSGQPSYKNIQYF. Combining the CDR3 with reference TRBV7-2 and TRBJ2-4 gives the whole variable domain GAGVSQSPSNKVTEKGKDVELRCDPISGHTALYWYRQSLGQGLEFLIYFQGNSAPDKSGLPSDRFSAERTGGSVSTLTIQRTQQEDSAVYLCASSSGQPSYKNIQYFGAGTRLSVL.

The chain couples TRBV5-4 to TRBJ2-5, with TRBD2 identical over 9 bases. Trimming took 4 bases from V and 4 from J; bases not matched to a gene: 14. Looked up from germline, CDR1 is SGHNT and CDR2 is YYREEE (reference sequence). The CDR3 spans 17 residues. The CDR3 sequence is CASSPGWRGGTRETQYF. DNA of the CDR3: TGTGCCAGCAGCCCGGGTTGGCGGGGGGGTACAAGAGAGACCCAGTACTTC.

The gene calls are TRBV11-2 and TRBJ2-3; D ambiguous. The CDR3 contains 14 residues. Germline values: CDR1 SGHAT, CDR2 FQNNGV. The ends were cut back, 2 bases at V and 0 bases at J, with 6 bases in the middle. CDR3 residues: CASSLISSTDTQYF. CDR3 nucleotide sequence: TGTGCCAGCAGCTTAATATCTAGCACAGATACGCAGTATTTT.

The gene calls are TRBV4-1 and TRBJ1-5; D may be TRBD1 (6 bases). With 0 bases removed from V and 1 base from J, the gap between germline ends came to 10 bases. The CDR3 consists of 16 residues. In germline, CDR1 is MGHRA, CDR2 YSYEKL. As DNA, the CDR3 is TGCGCCAGCAGCCAAGAGCCCACAGGGAGCAATCAGCCCCAGCATTTT. Its protein product is CASSQEPTGSNQPQHF.

The gene calls are TRBV27 and TRBJ2-5; 11 nucleotides match TRBD2. The CDR3 is made up of 19 amino acids. Germline CDR1 reads MNHEY; CDR2 reads SMNVEV (reference sequence). Losses at the gene ends were 3 bases for V and 7 bases for J; bases not matched to a gene: 19. CDR3 protein: CASSFRSLAGGPAGRTQYF. Written as DNA, the CDR3 is TGTGCCAGCAGTTTCAGGTCCCTAGCGGGGGGCCCCGCGGGGCGGACCCAGTACTTC.

V gene TRBV7-9 combines with J gene TRBJ2-5; D is unclear. The CDR3 is 12 residues long. CDR1 and CDR2 (germline): SEHNR, FQNEAQ (reference sequence). V lost 1 base, J lost 2 bases, and 2 bases lay in between. This chain's CDR3 is CASSLGQETQYF. Written as DNA, the CDR3 is TGTGCCAGCAGCTTAGGTCAAGAGACCCAGTACTTC.

The gene calls are TRBV19 and TRBJ1-1; unclear D gene. Germline V gene data show CDR1 as LNHDA and CDR2 as SQIVND (reference sequence). V lost 2 bases to trimming and J lost 3 bases, with 10 bases between them. This CDR3 contains 14 residues. The CDR3 loop reads CASSIWGGDTEAFF. As DNA, the CDR3 is TGTGCCAGTAGTATATGGGGAGGTGACACTGAAGCTTTCTTT. The whole variable domain, filled in from reference TRBV19 and TRBJ1-1, reads DGGITQSPKYLFRKEGQNVTLSCEQNLNHDAMYWYRQDPGQGLRLIYYSQIVNDFQKGDIAEGYSVSREKKESFPLTVTSAQKNPTAFYLCASSIWGGDTEAFFGQGTRLTVV.

This clone was seen only once. The chain is built from TRBV2 and TRBJ2-5, with a weak D call TRBD1 (6 bases). The CDR3 sequence is 14 residues long. Trimming removed 7 bases at V and 3 bases at J, with 15 bases between. Germline V gene sequence: CDR1 SNHLY, CDR2 FYNNEI. This CDR3 reads CASMIQGSKETQYF. For the CDR3, the DNA is TGTGCCAGCATGATACAGGGTTCCAAAGAGACCCAGTACTTC.

This sequence joins TRBV6-6 and TRBJ1-3, with a weak D call TRBD1 (5 bases). CDR3 length equals 15 residues. Germline V CDR1 and CDR2: MNHNY, SVGAGI (reference sequence). V was shortened by 6 bases and J by 0 bases, with 12 bases between the two germline ends. CDR3 sequence (DNA): TGTGCCAGCAGGGAGGGACCGATCTCTGGAAACACCATATATTTT. It encodes CASREGPISGNTIYF.

V usage is TRBV2 and J usage is TRBJ1-2; D not resolved. This CDR3 has 15 residues. Germline V gives CDR1 SNHLY, CDR2 FYNNEI. Trimming took 3 bases from V and 2 from J, leaving 13 bases between them. Written as DNA, the CDR3 is TGTGCCAGCAGTGAGGGATCGAAGTACAACTATGGCTACACCTTC. This gives the protein CASSEGSKYNYGYTF. The full variable domain, completed using reference TRBV2 and TRBJ1-2, is EPEVTQTPSHQVTQMGQEVILRCVPISNHLYFYWYRQILGQKVEFLVSFYNNEISEKSEIFDDQFSVERPDGSNFTLKIRSTKLEDSAMYFCASSEGSKYNYGYTFGSGTRLTVV.